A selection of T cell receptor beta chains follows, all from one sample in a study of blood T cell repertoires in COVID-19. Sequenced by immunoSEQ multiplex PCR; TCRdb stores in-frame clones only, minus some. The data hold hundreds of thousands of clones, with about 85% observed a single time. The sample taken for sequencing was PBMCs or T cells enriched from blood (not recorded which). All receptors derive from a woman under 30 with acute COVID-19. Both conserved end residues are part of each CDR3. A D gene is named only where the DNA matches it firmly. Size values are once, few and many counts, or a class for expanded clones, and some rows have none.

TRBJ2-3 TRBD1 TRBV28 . TGTGCCAGCAGTTTACGGACAGGGGCCACAGATACGCAGTATTTT CASSLRTGATDTQYF
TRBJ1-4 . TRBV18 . TGTGCCAGCTCACCACGAGAGGGTACTAATGAAAAACTGTTTTTT CASSPREGTNEKLFF
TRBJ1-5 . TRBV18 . TGTGCCAGCTCACCCCGAGAGGGAGGTCAGCCCCAGCATTTT CASSPREGGQPQHF
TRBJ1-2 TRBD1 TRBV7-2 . TGTGCCAGCAGTAGACCCGGGACAGGAGAGGGCTATGGCTACACCTTC CASSRPGTGEGYGYTF
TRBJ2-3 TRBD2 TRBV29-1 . TGCAGCGCCGATGGGGCGTTCCCTAGCGGAGGAACTAGCACAGATACGCAGTATTTT CSADGAFPSGGTSTDTQYF
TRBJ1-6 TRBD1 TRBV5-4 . TGTGCCAGCAGCTTGGATCAGGGGGCGGATTCACCCCTCCACTTT CASSLDQGADSPLHF
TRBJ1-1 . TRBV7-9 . TGTGCCAGCAGCTTAGGGGCAGCCAACACTGAAGCTTTCTTT CASSLGAANTEAFF
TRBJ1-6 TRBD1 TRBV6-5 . TGTGCCAGCAGCTCATTGGGACAGGGCAATTCACCCCTCCACTTT CASSSLGQGNSPLHF
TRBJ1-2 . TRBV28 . TGTGCCAGCAGTTTCAAGGGGTCCTATGGCTACACCTTC CASSFKGSYGYTF
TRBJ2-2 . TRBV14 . TGTGCCAGCAGCCAAAGACTAGGTGGGGCCGGGGAGCTGTTTTTT CASSQRLGGAGELFF
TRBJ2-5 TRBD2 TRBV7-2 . TGTGCCAGCAGCAGACTAGCGGGGGCTCAAGAGACCCAGTACTTC CASSRLAGAQETQYF
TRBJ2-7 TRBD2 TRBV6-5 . TGTGCCAGCAGTTACTCCGGGGGGGACTACGAGCAGTACTTC CASSYSGGDYEQYF
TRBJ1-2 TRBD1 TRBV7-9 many TGTGCCAGCAGCTTAAACCCCGACAGGGGTGGCTACACCTTC CASSLNPDRGGYTF
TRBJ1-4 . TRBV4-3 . TGCGCCAGCAGCCCCGACATAGGGAGTGAAAAACTGTTTTTT CASSPDIGSEKLFF
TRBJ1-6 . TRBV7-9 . TGTGCCAGCAGCTCGGACAGCTTTTCACCCCTCCACTTT CASSSDSFSPLHF
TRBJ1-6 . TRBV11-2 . TGTGCCAGCAGCTCAGGAATTCTTCCACCCCTCCACTTT CASSSGILPPLHF
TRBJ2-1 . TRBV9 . TGTGCCAGCAGCGTAGGGGCTAGCGCATACAATGAGCAGTTCTTC CASSVGASAYNEQFF
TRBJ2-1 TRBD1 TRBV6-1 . TGTGCCAGCAGTGGGAGTTCCGGGACAGGGTGGTACAATGAGCAGTTCTTC CASSGSSGTGWYNEQFF
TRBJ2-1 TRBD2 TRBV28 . TGTGCCAGCACCCTTAGCGGGATTTACAATGAGCAGTTCTTC CASTLSGIYNEQFF
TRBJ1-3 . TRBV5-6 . TGTGCCAGCAGCCCCCGGGAGGGTACCATATATTTT CASSPREGTIYF
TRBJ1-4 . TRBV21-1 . TGTGCCAGCAGCCCCTACCCCGGTACTTGTGCAACTAATGAAAAACTGTTTTTT CASSPYPGTCATNEKLFF